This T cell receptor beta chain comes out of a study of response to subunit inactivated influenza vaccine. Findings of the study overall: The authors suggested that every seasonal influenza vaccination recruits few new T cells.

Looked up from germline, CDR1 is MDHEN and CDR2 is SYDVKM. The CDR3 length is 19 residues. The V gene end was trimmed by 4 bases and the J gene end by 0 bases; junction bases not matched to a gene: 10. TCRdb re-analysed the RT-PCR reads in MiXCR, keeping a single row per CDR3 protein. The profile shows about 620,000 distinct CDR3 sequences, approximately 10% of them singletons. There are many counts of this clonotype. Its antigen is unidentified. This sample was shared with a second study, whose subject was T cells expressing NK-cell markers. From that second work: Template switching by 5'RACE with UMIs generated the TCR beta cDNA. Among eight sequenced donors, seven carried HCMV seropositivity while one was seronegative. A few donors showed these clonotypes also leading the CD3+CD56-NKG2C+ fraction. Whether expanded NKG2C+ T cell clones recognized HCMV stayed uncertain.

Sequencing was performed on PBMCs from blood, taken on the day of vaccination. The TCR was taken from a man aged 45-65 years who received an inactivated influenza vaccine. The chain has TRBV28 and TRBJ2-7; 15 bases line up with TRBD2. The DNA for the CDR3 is TGTGCCAGCAGTTGGGTAGGACTAGCGGGAGGGTCGAGCTCCTACGAGCAGTACTTC. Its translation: CASSWVGLAGGSSSYEQYF.